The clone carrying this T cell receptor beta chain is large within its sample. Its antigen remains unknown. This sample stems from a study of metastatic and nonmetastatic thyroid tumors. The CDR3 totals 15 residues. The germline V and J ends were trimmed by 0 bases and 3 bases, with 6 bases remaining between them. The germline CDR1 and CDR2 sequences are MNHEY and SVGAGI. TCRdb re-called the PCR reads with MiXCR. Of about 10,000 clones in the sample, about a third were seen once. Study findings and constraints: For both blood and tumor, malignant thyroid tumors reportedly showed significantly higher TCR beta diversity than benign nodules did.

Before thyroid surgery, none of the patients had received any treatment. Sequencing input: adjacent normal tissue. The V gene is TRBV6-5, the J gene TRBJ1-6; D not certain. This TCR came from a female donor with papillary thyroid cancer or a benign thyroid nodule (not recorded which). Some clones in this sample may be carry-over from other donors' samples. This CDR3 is CASSYSSGYNSPLHF. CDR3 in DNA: TGTGCCAGCAGTTACTCGTCAGGCTATAATTCACCCCTCCACTTT.